This record covers a single T cell receptor (beta chain). Participants came from 24 US areas, aged about 18 to 89 years. Grouping used clinical history reported by participants in a survey and questionnaire. Two negative PCRs, clearance, or symptom resolution characterized the recovered Cohort 3 donors. J was trimmed by 0 bases and V by 0 bases; bases with no gene match: 5. CDR1 SGHTA and CDR2 FQGTGA come from the germline V gene. The CDR3 covers 17 residues. The data originate from a study of blood T cell repertoires in COVID-19. The data were produced by immunoSEQ multiplex PCR, yet TCRdb's version contains in-frame clones alone and is incomplete. The repertoire includes about 180,000 clones, more than 70% of them detected once, and about 9.7% sits in the top ten.

This clonotype originated in a woman aged 25 to 39 who had recovered from COVID-19. Sequencing was done on a sample of PBMCs or T cells enriched from blood (not recorded which). This chain connects TRBV7-3 to TRBJ1-1, with 9 bases that match TRBD1. The CDR3 DNA reads as TGTGCCAGCAGCTTAACGGGACAGGGCCTCTTGAACACTGAAGCTTTCTTT. Translated, it gives CASSLTGQGLLNTEAFF.